The rows below give T cell receptor beta chains drawn from one sample of a study of blood T cell repertoires in COVID-19. Sequenced by immunoSEQ multiplex PCR; TCRdb stores in-frame clones only, minus some. The sample has about 370,000 clones, more than 70% seen once. The sequenced sample was peripheral blood. These receptor sequences come from a woman in her twenties or thirties with COVID-19, enrolled during active disease. CDR3s include the opening cysteine and the closing phenylalanine or tryptophan. D genes are given only for firm matches.

TGTGCCAGCAGTGACGTCTTCGGGGGGTCGGGCACAGATACGCAGTATTTT	CASSDVFGGSGTDTQYF	TRBD2	TRBV6-4	TRBJ2-3
TGTGCCAGCAGCTTAAACAGGGGCGACACAGATACGCAGTATTTT	CASSLNRGDTDTQYF	TRBD1	TRBV7-2	TRBJ2-3
TGTAAGGCCTTCAGGGGGCTACGGGCCAAAAACATTCAGTACTTC	CKAFRGLRAKNIQYF	TRBD1	TRBV3-1/TRBV3-2	TRBJ2-4
TGCGCCAGCAGCTTCACTAGCGGGGGTAGGGATGAGCAGTTCTTC	CASSFTSGGRDEQFF	TRBD2	TRBV10-2	TRBJ2-1
TGTGCCAGCAGCATAGGTAGCGGGGGGGGCACAGATACGCAGTATTTT	CASSIGSGGGTDTQYF	TRBD2	TRBV5-6	TRBJ2-3
TGTGCCAGCAGCTTAGAGGGGACTTCTGTTGAAAAACTGTTTTTT	CASSLEGTSVEKLFF	.	TRBV7-9	TRBJ1-4
TGTGCCAGCAGCCAACCGACCATGACGGGATCGAGGGCCAAAAACATTCAGTACTTC	CASSQPTMTGSRAKNIQYF	.	TRBV11-2	TRBJ2-4
TGTGCCATCCAGACAGGGGAGGCCTACGAGCAGTACTTC	CAIQTGEAYEQYF	TRBD1	TRBV10-3	TRBJ2-7
TGCGCCAGCAGTGATACCGGGACAGGGACTTACGAGCAGTACTTC	CASSDTGTGTYEQYF	TRBD1	TRBV10-1	TRBJ2-7
TGTGCCAGCAGTCGGGACAGGGGGGTTCAGCCCCAGCATTTT	CASSRDRGVQPQHF	TRBD1	TRBV6-4	TRBJ1-5